The TCR beta chain described here comes from a study of blood T cell repertoires in COVID-19. Germline V gene lookup returns CDR1 LGHDT and CDR2 YNNKEL (reference sequence). V gave up 11 bases and J gave up 4 bases; unmatched junction bases: 13. The CDR3 totals 15 residues. Using immunoSEQ multiplex PCR, the repertoire was profiled, and TCRdb retains in-frame clones only, with some absent. The data contain approximately 300,000 clones, 70% to 90% of them singletons. The sequence was obtained from a woman aged 45-60 years with COVID-19, enrolled during active disease. The chain joins TRBV3-1 (or the pseudogene TRBV3-2) to TRBJ2-5, with 10 nucleotides matching TRBD2. The sample comprised peripheral blood. In DNA form, the CDR3 reads TGTGCCCTACGGGAAGCGGGAGGGCCCCGAGAGACCCAGTACTTC. Its protein is CALREAGGPRETQYF.